The rows below give T cell receptor beta chains drawn from one sample of a study of control samples from healthy donors and cancer patients. Generated by immunoSEQ multiplex PCR, the TCRdb table keeps only in-frame clones and is missing some. This sample has 70,000 to 90,000 clones; about 94% occur once, and the top ten carry 4.8%. The specimen sequenced was blood. These receptors originate from a young woman in good health. CDR3s include the opening cysteine and the closing phenylalanine or tryptophan. The D gene is left open where the match is weak.

V	D	J	CDR3
TRBV25-1	TRBD1	TRBJ1-5	CASSEGTGFEPQHF
TRBV2	.	TRBJ2-1	CASSGGLYNEQFF
TRBV4-2	TRBD2	TRBJ2-2	CASSQGGRDTGELFF
TRBV15	.	TRBJ1-3	CATSRDSSGNTIYF
TRBV7-9	TRBD1	TRBJ1-6	CASSSGTGNSPLHF
TRBV19	TRBD1	TRBJ1-1	CASSMSGQGYFSEAFF
TRBV6-1	TRBD1	TRBJ2-7	CASSEVQGQGDEQYF
TRBV12-3/TRBV12-4	.	TRBJ1-2	CASSLNSNYGYTF
TRBV2	.	TRBJ2-7	CASSSDRPSSYEQYF
TRBV25-1	.	TRBJ2-5	CASSVAGHSKSEETQYF
TRBV15	TRBD2	TRBJ2-5	CATSRGRVRETQYF
TRBV28	TRBD2	TRBJ2-3	CASSFGGRAVTDTQYF
TRBV5-1	.	TRBJ1-1	CASSLDVGRGEAFF
TRBV9	.	TRBJ2-7	CASSLTGFTSYEQYF
TRBV6-1	TRBD2	TRBJ2-5	CASSEATGGGETQYF
TRBV9	TRBD2	TRBJ2-3	CASSVALAGGITDTQYF
TRBV6-5	.	TRBJ1-2	CASMGENYGYTF
TRBV27	.	TRBJ2-1	CASSWGAGNEQFF
TRBV27	.	TRBJ2-5	CASSLSGGGLGETQYF
TRBV4-3	.	TRBJ1-4	CASSQGGLGVGGEKLFF
TRBV28	TRBD1	TRBJ2-3	CASSPPGQGARVDTQYF
TRBV15	.	TRBJ1-3	CATSTGSDTIYF
TRBV29-1	TRBD1	TRBJ1-1	CSANRGMNTEAFF
TRBV5-1	TRBD2	TRBJ2-1	CASSLAAGVTMNEQFF
TRBV6-1	.	TRBJ2-7	CASSDGKGAYEQYF
TRBV7-2	.	TRBJ1-4	CASSSRISRANEKLFF
TRBV5-1	.	TRBJ2-5	CASSSTMGLETQYF
TRBV3-1/TRBV3-2	.	TRBJ2-2	CASSQLKQAGELFF
TRBV28	.	TRBJ2-3	CASSPNPAGSAPRDTQYF
TRBV5-1	TRBD1	TRBJ1-6	CASSLEGAGPLHF
TRBV7-6	TRBD1	TRBJ2-7	CASSLGTGPTYEQYF
TRBV14	TRBD1	TRBJ1-4	CASSPGPGQPNEKLFF
TRBV5-1	.	TRBJ1-1	CASGAGDYTEAFF
TRBV27	.	TRBJ2-1	CASSSGLERNEQFF
TRBV19	.	TRBJ1-2	CASSTPRAGYTF
TRBV27	.	TRBJ2-7	CASSLIVGTISEQYF
TRBV27	TRBD2	TRBJ2-7	CASSSGTSGKSLSYEQYF
TRBV27	.	TRBJ1-5	CASSLSTRNQPQHF
TRBV2	TRBD2	TRBJ2-2	CASRIIAGVSTGELFF
TRBV2	TRBD1	TRBJ1-4	CASSPDGTGNEKLFF
TRBV5-4	.	TRBJ2-1	CAVDYGVLPLSEQFF
TRBV18	.	TRBJ2-1	CASSPLASGQDEQFF
TRBV7-2	TRBD2	TRBJ2-7	CASSVAGNSYEQYF
TRBV19	.	TRBJ1-5	CASSILTGQGNQPQHF
TRBV21-1	.	TRBJ2-7	CASRNSGPERWVEQYF
TRBV28	.	TRBJ1-1	CASRTGLRNTEAFF
TRBV14	.	TRBJ2-5	CASSLGGVETQYF
TRBV5-1	.	TRBJ1-2	CASSFSGSDYGYTF
TRBV5-6	TRBD1	TRBJ1-2	CASSPTGPNYGYTF
TRBV28	TRBD1	TRBJ1-2	CASSDDRDYGYTF
TRBV18	.	TRBJ1-3	CASSADRQVSENTIYF
TRBV28	TRBD1	TRBJ1-1	CASRTGPTEAFF
TRBV27	.	TRBJ2-7	CASSRTVSEQYF
TRBV28	.	TRBJ1-5	CASSSPDGHNQPQHF
TRBV11-2	.	TRBJ2-2	CASSLHTPSAGELFF
TRBV28	TRBD1	TRBJ1-4	CASRTVGGTGANEKLFF
TRBV27	.	TRBJ2-3	CASSFGVGGRRTDTQYF